The 9 T cell receptor beta chains presented below share a single source sample, sequenced in a study of blood T cells in healthy people across ages. A second PCR, run for about 7 to 11 cycles, used a sample-barcoded 5' primer plus a J-beta primer mix. TCRdb re-derived calls from the 5' RACE reads in MiXCR, one entry per CDR3 protein. This sample carries hundreds of thousands of distinct CDR3 sequences, 45% to 50% of them seen once, and the ten largest clones take under 35%. What was sequenced was blood. The origin of the receptors is a woman aged 55-70 years in good health.

This clonotype showed up just a few times. The chain joins TRBV14 to TRBJ2-7; 7 bases match TRBD2. CDR1 is SGHDN, CDR2 FVKESK, per germline. V was pared by 5 bases and J by 5 bases, with 6 bases of the junction left unmatched. This CDR3 is built from 13 residues. As DNA, the CDR3 is TGTGCCAGCAGCTCCGGGACTACAAACGAGCAGTACTTC. It specifies CASSSGTTNEQYF.

The rearrangement uses TRBV5-5 and TRBJ2-3; D unresolved. The CDR3 extends over 14 amino acids. Looked up from germline, CDR1 is SGHKS and CDR2 is YYEKEE (reference sequence). Trimming left V 1 base short and J 3 bases short, with 9 bases between. The CDR3: CASSLREKTDTQYF. In nucleotides, the CDR3 is TGTGCCAGCAGCTTGAGGGAAAAAACAGATACGCAGTATTTT.

This clonotype was seen a handful of times. V is TRBV7-2 and J is TRBJ2-5, with 15 nucleotides matching TRBD2. The J segment lost 5 bases and the V segment lost 5 bases, leaving 6 bases of the junction unmatched. The V gene's germline CDR1 is SGHTA and CDR2 FQGNSA. The CDR3 has 16 amino acids. CDR3 region: CASSPRTSGRGETQYF. The CDR3, as DNA: TGTGCCAGCAGCCCCAGGACTAGCGGGAGGGGTGAGACCCAGTACTTC.

This chain uses TRBV2 with TRBJ2-1, with TRBD2 as a possible D gene (5 bases). Germline CDR1 reads SNHLY; CDR2 reads FYNNEI. This CDR3 contains 14 residues. V was pared by 3 bases and J by 8 bases, with 14 bases between. CDR3 nucleotides: TGTGCCAGCAGTGACCCCCTACTGGACTATGAGCAGTTCTTC. This codes for CASSDPLLDYEQFF.

This clonotype came up a few times. The V and J genes are TRBV5-1 and TRBJ2-3; 13 bases fit TRBD2. V was clipped by 0 bases and J by 3 bases; unmatched bases: 10. The germline V gene has CDR1 SGHRS and CDR2 YFSETQ. The length of the CDR3 is 19 residues. The CDR3 loop is CASSLGLAGGTSSTDTQYF. As DNA, the CDR3 is TGCGCCAGCAGCTTGGGACTAGCGGGAGGAACCTCTTCTACAGATACGCAGTATTTT.

The rearrangement links TRBV20-1 to TRBJ2-3; TRBD2 matches at 10 bases. CDR3 size: 15 residues. Per the germline V gene, CDR1 is DFQATT and CDR2 is SNEGSKA (reference sequence). V lost 6 bases and J lost 1; bases outside the gene matches: 7. CDR3 sequence reads: CSANPGTSGTDTQYF. As DNA, the CDR3 is TGCAGTGCAAATCCCGGGACTAGCGGCACAGATACGCAGTATTTT.

This clonotype was picked up a small number of times. The CDR3 reads CASSLRGASNPYEQYF. CDR3 nucleotides: TGCGCCAGCAGCTTGAGGGGTGCCTCAAATCCCTACGAGCAGTACTTC. The chain uses TRBV5-1 and TRBJ2-7; D might be TRBD1 (5 bases). The V gene lost 1 base and the J gene lost 2 bases, with 16 bases spanning the gap. Per germline, CDR1 SGHRS and CDR2 YFSETQ. The CDR3 has 16 amino acids.

This clonotype showed up just a few times. The chain employs TRBV27 and TRBJ2-3, with D perhaps matching TRBD1 (6 bases). Trimming cost V 2 bases and J 2 bases, with 20 bases left between them. Germline CDR1 MNHEY, CDR2 SMNVEV (reference sequence). The CDR3 contains 18 residues. The CDR3: CASSLRIPTTGFTDTQYF. For the CDR3, the DNA is TGTGCCAGCAGTTTAAGAATCCCGACTACAGGGTTCACAGATACGCAGTATTTT.

The chain uses TRBV12-3 or TRBV12-4 and TRBJ1-5, with D unresolved. This CDR3 contains 16 residues. V was shortened by 3 bases and J by 5 bases, with 17 bases between the two germline ends. The CDR3 region is CASSFSYGGGYQPQHF. The CDR3 bases are TGTGCCAGCAGTTTTAGTTATGGAGGAGGGTATCAGCCCCAGCATTTT.